The following is a TCR beta chain sequence with its context. Its antigen is currently unknown. Compared with germline, one end of the junction differs, possibly owing to a read error. The sample originates from a study of cytomegalovirus exposure and HLA in healthy donors. Overall study findings and caveats: Upon later analysis, HLA-associated TCR beta chains proved more clonally expanded than other, equally common chains.

PCR primers comprised 60 Vbeta and 13 Jbeta primers. Sequencing used immunoSEQ multiplex PCR; TCRdb keeps in-frame clones, though not all of them. The sample shows under 200,000 clones, about 88% of them seen only once. Looked up from germline, CDR1 is SSHAT and CDR2 is FNYEAQ (reference sequence). This CDR3 has 13 amino acids. The clonotype was recovered from a woman between 18 and 29 years old in good health and CMV-seronegative. Source material: PBMCs. The chain joins TRBV7-7 to TRBJ2-5; TRBD2 matches 8 bases. The J call may be incorrect, as the DNA end agrees better with TRBJ2-7. The chain's CDR3 is CASSLGSGSEQYF. The CDR3 DNA sequence: TGTGCTAGCAGCTTGGGAAGCGGGAGCGAGCAGTACTTC.